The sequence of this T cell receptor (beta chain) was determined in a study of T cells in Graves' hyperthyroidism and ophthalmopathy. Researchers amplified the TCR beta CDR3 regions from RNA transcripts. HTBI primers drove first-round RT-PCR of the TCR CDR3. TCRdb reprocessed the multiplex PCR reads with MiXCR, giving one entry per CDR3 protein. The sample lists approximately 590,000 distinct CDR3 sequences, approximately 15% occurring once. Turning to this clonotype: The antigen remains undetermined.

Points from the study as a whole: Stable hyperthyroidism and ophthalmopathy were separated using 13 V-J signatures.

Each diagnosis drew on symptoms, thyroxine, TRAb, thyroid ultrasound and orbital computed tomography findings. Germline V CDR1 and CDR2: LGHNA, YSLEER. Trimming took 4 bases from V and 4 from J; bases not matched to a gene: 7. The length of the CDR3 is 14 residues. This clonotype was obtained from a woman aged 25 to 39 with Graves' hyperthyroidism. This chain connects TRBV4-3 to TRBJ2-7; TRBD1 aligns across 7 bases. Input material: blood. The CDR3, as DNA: TGCGCCAGCAGCCCCAGCTTACAGGGGTACGAGCAGTACTTC. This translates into CASSPSLQGYEQYF.